This T cell receptor (beta chain) is drawn from a study of T cell responses to AZD1222 COVID-19 vaccine. General study findings and limits: Across the whole spike, CD4 TCRs peaked at regions 160-218 and 743-854. Sampling captured repertoires only after the peak T cell response. Seropositive status at baseline applied to only a handful of AZD1222 recipients. The study found Spike-specific TCR breadth and depth rose after two AZD1222 doses.

Germline lookup yields CDR1 LNHDA and CDR2 SQIVND (reference sequence). The CDR3 consists of 11 residues. V was cut by 4 bases and J by 8 bases, with 8 bases left in between. A remark on this clone: Its cognate antigen is unknown.

Here immunoSEQ multiplex PCR was the method, and the copy in TCRdb shows in-frame clones only, minus some. The table lists 150,000 to 170,000 clones, roughly nine tenths of them singletons, with approximately 19% in the top ten. This chain joins TRBV19 and TRBJ1-1; D is unresolved. This TCR was recovered from an adult in good health. The sample here was peripheral blood, taken on day 0 of AZD1222 vaccination. The CDR3 nucleotides read TGTGCCAGTAGTAGCTTCACGGAAGCTTTCTTT. It translates to CASSSFTEAFF. The whole variable domain, remainder taken from reference TRBV19 and TRBJ1-1, is DGGITQSPKYLFRKEGQNVTLSCEQNLNHDAMYWYRQDPGQGLRLIYYSQIVNDFQKGDIAEGYSVSREKKESFPLTVTSAQKNPTAFYLCASSSFTEAFFGQGTRLTVV.